This T cell receptor (beta chain) was recorded in a study of cytomegalovirus exposure and HLA in healthy donors. CDR1 is SQVTM and CDR2 is ANQGSEA in the germline V gene. The CDR3 consists of 14 residues. Trimming took 1 base from V and 7 from J; bases not matched to a gene: 4. Sequencing used immunoSEQ multiplex PCR; TCRdb keeps in-frame clones, though not all of them. This repertoire shows some 59,000 clones, 89% found once; its top ten account for more than 14%. The chain is built from TRBV29-1 and TRBJ2-1; 10 bases map to TRBD2. Sequencing used PBMCs. This clonotype was obtained from a woman between 18 and 29 years old in good health and CMV-seronegative. The CDR3 here is CSVEGLAGDNEQFF. The CDR3 coding sequence is TGCAGCGTTGAAGGTCTAGCGGGAGATAATGAGCAGTTCTTC.